The source of this T cell receptor beta chain is a study of T cell clones after liver transplantation. This clone was observed a single time. This CDR3 contains 14 residues. Germline loops: CDR1 MNHEY, CDR2 SVGAGI. Trimming removed 7 bases at V and 0 bases at J, with 12 bases between. The assay was immunoSEQ multiplex PCR, and TCRdb's table has in-frame clones only and misses some. The profile shows 95,000 to 110,000 clones, around four fifths of them singletons. The clonotype originates from a human patient who received a liver transplant. These T cells may partly come from the graft donor. The chain links TRBV6-5 to TRBJ1-2; unclear D gene. This specimen was CD4+ T cells from blood, taken around 44 months after liver transplant. The DNA for the CDR3 is TGTGCCAGCAAGCTTCAGGCCGCTAACTATGGCTACACCTTC. Its protein product is CASKLQAANYGYTF.